The sequence of this T cell receptor (beta chain) was determined in a study of beta chain features in type 1 diabetes. General study results and limits: Sequencing used cDNA, and cells with high TCR expression could therefore be over-represented. At VDJ recombination sites, type 1 diabetes patients had fewer insertions and more deleted nucleotides.

It was via CD45RO/CCR7/CD25/CD127/CD95/CD27 that CD4+ naive, central memory, regulatory and stem cell-like memory cells were sorted. This CDR3 has 14 amino acids. Per the germline V gene, CDR1 is SNHLY and CDR2 is FYNNEI. V dropped 6 bases and J dropped 0 bases, with 8 bases sitting between them. With regard to this clone: Its antigen is as yet unknown.

Reverse transcribing all isolated RNA meant expressed TCRB transcripts were sequenced. This table comes from immunoSEQ multiplex PCR, and its TCRdb copy is limited to in-frame clones, with some not included. Of 200,000 to 250,000 clones detected, over 8.5% appear once; the ten largest clones hold under 0.045%. This clonotype was sampled from a woman younger than 35 in good health. Sequenced material: naive CD4+ T cells from blood. This chain joins TRBV2 and TRBJ1-4; D gene ambiguous. The CDR3 region has the DNA TGTGCCAGCAGGGCCGGGGCAACTAATGAAAAACTGTTTTTT. This translates into CASRAGATNEKLFF.